This T cell receptor (beta chain) was recovered during a study of T cells in localized non-small cell lung cancer. Using immunoSEQ multiplex PCR, the repertoire was profiled, and TCRdb retains in-frame clones only, with some absent. The repertoire includes 45,000 to 55,000 clones, 86% of them detected once, and about a sixth sits in the top ten. The length of the CDR3 is 15 residues. Germline V gene sequence: CDR1 MNHNS, CDR2 SASEGT. V trimming: 6 bases; J trimming: 1 base; junction bases outside the gene matches: 3. Findings of the study overall: An association was observed between higher blood T cell density and longer overall survival. Uninvolved nearby lung showed the greatest T cell clonality, exceeding that found in tumor.

This clone was detected only once. Its cognate antigen is unknown. The source was peripheral blood, collected before any cancer treatment. The clonotype comes from a male donor at least 60 years old with stage III squamous cell lung carcinoma. The rearrangement links TRBV6-1 to TRBJ2-5, with 12 positions matching TRBD2. The CDR3 is CASRAGLAGQETQYF. DNA of the CDR3: TGTGCCAGCAGAGCGGGACTAGCGGGCCAAGAGACCCAGTACTTC.